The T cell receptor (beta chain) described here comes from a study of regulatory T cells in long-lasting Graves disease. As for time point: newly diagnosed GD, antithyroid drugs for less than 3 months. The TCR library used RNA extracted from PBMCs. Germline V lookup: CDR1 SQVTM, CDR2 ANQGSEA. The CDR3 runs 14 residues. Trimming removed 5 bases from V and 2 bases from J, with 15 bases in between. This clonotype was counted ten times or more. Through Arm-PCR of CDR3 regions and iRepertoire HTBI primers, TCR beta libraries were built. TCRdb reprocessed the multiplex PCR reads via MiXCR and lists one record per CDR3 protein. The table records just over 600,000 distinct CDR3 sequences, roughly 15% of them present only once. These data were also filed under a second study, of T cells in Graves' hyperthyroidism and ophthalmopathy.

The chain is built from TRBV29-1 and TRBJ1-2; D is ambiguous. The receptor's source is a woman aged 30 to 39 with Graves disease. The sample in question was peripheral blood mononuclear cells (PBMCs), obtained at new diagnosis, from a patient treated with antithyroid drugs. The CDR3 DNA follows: TGCAGCGTTTCAGATTCCCCGCAGAACTATGGCTACACCTTC. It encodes CSVSDSPQNYGYTF. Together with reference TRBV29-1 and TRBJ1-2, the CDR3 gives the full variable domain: SAVISQKPSRDICQRGTSLTIQCQVDSQVTMMFWYRQQPGQSLTLIATANQGSEATYESGFVIDKFPISRPNLTFSTLTVSNMSPEDSSIYLCSVSDSPQNYGYTFGSGTRLTVV.